The 18 T cell receptor beta chains below were found in one sample sequenced in a study of tumor-infiltrating lymphocytes in primary liver carcinoma. Synthesis of TCR beta cDNA was carried out from 500 ng total RNA with a constant-region primer. Amplification in three nested multiplex PCR rounds with slightly modified ARM-PCR gave rise to TCR beta libraries. Amplification in the first two PCR rounds was performed using TRBV1-TRBV30 forward primers and a C-beta reverse primer for 9 to 11 cycles each. TCRdb redid the calling of the multiplex PCR reads with MiXCR, one entry per CDR3 protein. The sample consists of roughly 100,000 distinct CDR3 sequences, about 70% of them appearing once. Without any cell sorting, about 20-31 mg of bulk tissue yielded co-extracted RNA and DNA. Material: liver tumor tissue from sampling region 2. Specified subset: tumor region T2, inferior pole. Every receptor here comes from a woman in her sixties or seventies with primary liver carcinoma and hepatitis B virus infection.

In this sample, this clonotype turned up once. The junction shows a germline mismatch at one end, possibly a read error. The chain links TRBV10-3 to TRBJ1-6; D may be TRBD1 (6 bases). Germline CDR1 and CDR2: ENHRY and SYGVKD. The length of the CDR3 is 16 residues. As DNA, the CDR3 is TGTGCCATCAGTGAGTCCAACACAGGGTCGGACTCACCCCTCCAATTT. It encodes CAISESNTGSDSPLQF.

With regard to this clonotype: The germline gene is not matched at one end of the junction; a read error may be the cause. The V gene is TRBV6-6, the J gene TRBJ1-5; a weak D match, TRBD1 (6 bases). In germline, CDR1 is MNHNY, CDR2 SVGAGI (reference sequence). This CDR3 contains 15 residues. The CDR3 region has the DNA TGTGCCAGCAATTACTACGGACAGAGCAATCAGCCCCAACATTTT. Its translation: CASNYYGQSNQPQHF.

This clonotype showed up just a few times. This may come from a read error, since a much larger clone is one base off. This chain joins TRBV6-6 and TRBJ2-1, with 12 bases matching TRBD2. The germline CDR1 and CDR2 sequences are MNHNY and SVGAGI (reference sequence). J gave up 9 bases and V 4 bases, and 4 bases lay outside the gene matches. The CDR3 runs 14 residues. The CDR3 spells CASSSLAGGSEQFF. CDR3 nucleotide sequence: TGTGCCAGCAGTTCACTAGCGGGAGGCAGTGAGCAGTTCTTC.

The sample holds a few counts of this clonotype. This chain joins TRBV7-9 and TRBJ2-2; D possibly corresponds to TRBD1 (8 bases). The V gene lost 10 bases and the J gene lost 5 bases, with 17 bases spanning the gap. CDR1 and CDR2 from the germline V gene are SEHNR and FQNEAQ (reference sequence). CDR3 length: 14 amino acids. Written as DNA, the CDR3 is TGTGCCACCGGGGGGACAGGCAGGACCGGGGAGCTGTTTTTT. It encodes CATGGTGRTGELFF.

Judged by abundance, this clonotype is medium-sized (0.01 to 0.1%). V usage is TRBV11-2 and J usage is TRBJ1-2, with TRBD1 matching 7 bases. CDR1 and CDR2 from the germline V gene are SGHAT and FQNNGV. V lost 1 base to trimming and J lost 4 bases; unmatched junction nucleotides: 6. The CDR3 has 15 amino acids. Written as DNA, the CDR3 is TGTGCCAGCAGCTTAGTCCCGACAGGGATCTATGGCTACACCTTC. This gives the protein CASSLVPTGIYGYTF.

The chain uses TRBV6-6 and TRBJ2-7; D tentatively reads TRBD1 or TRBD2 (5 bases each). The CDR3 is made up of 14 amino acids. Trimming took off 10 bases at V and 6 bases at J, with 22 bases between the two ends. Germline CDR1 is MNHNY and CDR2 is SVGAGI (reference sequence). CDR3 DNA: TGTGCCATCAGATACTCGCAAGGGACCTGCGAGCAGTACTTC. This gives the protein CAIRYSQGTCEQYF.

Comment on this clonotype: Compared with germline, one end of the junction differs, possibly owing to a read error. This sequence joins TRBV11-2 and TRBJ2-3; TRBD2 aligns across 13 bases. The CDR3 spans 15 residues. Germline CDR1 SGHAT, CDR2 FQNNGV. CDR3 coding DNA: TGCGCCAGCAGCTCGGGACTAGCGGGACCAGATACGCGGTACTTC. Encoded protein: CASSSGLAGPDTRYF. The full variable domain, completed using reference TRBV11-2 and TRBJ2-3, is EAGVAQSPRYKIIEKRQSVAFWCNPISGHATLYWYQQILGQGPKLLIQFQNNGVVDDSQLPKDRFSAERLKGVDSTLKIQPAKLEDSAVYLCASSSGLAGPDTRYFGPGTRLTVL.

On this clonotype itself: No conserved phenylalanine or tryptophan is present at the end of the CDR3, so a read error is the likely explanation. This chain connects TRBV29-1 to TRBJ2-3; D is possibly TRBD2 (6 bases). The V gene's germline CDR1 is SQVTM and CDR2 ANQGSEA. The CDR3 sequence is 14 residues long. Between the trimmed V and J ends, which lost 2 bases and 5 bases, there was a span of 14 bases. CDR3 in amino acids: CSVEFERAGDTQYL. Written as DNA, the CDR3 is TGCAGCGTTGAATTCGAGCGGGCTGGAGATACGCAGTATTTA.

Comments on this clonotype: Since the CDR3 does not end with the conserved phenylalanine or tryptophan, this likely comes from a read error. The chain recombines TRBV12-3 or TRBV12-4 with TRBJ2-3, with 7 bases aligning to TRBD2. Trimming at V came to 5 bases and at J to 11 bases, leaving 19 bases not matched to a gene. The CDR3 loop spans 16 amino acids. CDR3 in amino acids: CASSDVGPGRAYKQYL. DNA for the CDR3: TGTGCCAGCAGTGACGTAGGGCCAGGGAGGGCATATAAGCAGTATTTA.

CDR3 sequence (DNA): TGTGCCTTAGCAGGAGAATATAATTCATTCCTCCACTTT. This sequence encodes CALAGEYNSFLHF. The chain combines TRBV30 with TRBJ1-6; no firm D call. The germline V and J ends were trimmed by 7 bases and 15 bases, with 22 bases remaining between them. The germline CDR1 and CDR2 sequences are GTSNPN and SVGIG (reference sequence). There are 13 residues in the CDR3.

The DNA of the CDR3 is TGCAGCGTTGACGTGGAGGGGGGAAACACCATATATTTT. This encodes CSVDVEGGNTIYF. V gene TRBV29-1 combines with J gene TRBJ1-3; tentatively, D is TRBD1 (5 bases). The germline V gene has CDR1 SQVTM and CDR2 ANQGSEA. The V end lost 3 bases, the J end lost 4 bases, and 10 bases lay between the germline ends. The CDR3 is made up of 13 amino acids.

Points on this clonotype: Germline and junction disagree at one end, which may indicate a read error. This chain connects TRBV5-4 to TRBJ1-2, with TRBD1 matching over 8 bases. Germline V CDR1 and CDR2: SGHNT, YYREEE (reference sequence). The CDR3 totals 15 residues. This chain's CDR3 is CASGRGPAGRDGYIF. CDR3 sequence (DNA): TGTGCCAGCGGCAGGGGGCCGGCAGGGAGGGATGGCTACATCTTC.

On this clonotype: Because it lacks the conserved phenylalanine or tryptophan at the end, this CDR3 is likely a read error. V and J are TRBV7-8 and TRBJ2-7; TRBD1 agrees at 7 bases. Germline V lookup: CDR1 SGHVS, CDR2 FQNEAQ. This CDR3 spans 13 amino acids. The CDR3 here is CVSSLDRVGEQYS. In DNA form, the CDR3 reads TGTGTCAGCAGCTTAGACAGGGTGGGCGAGCAGTACTCC.

This clonotype was seen repeatedly, ten times or more. The chain links TRBV4-2 to TRBJ2-1, with a possible D match to TRBD2 (6 bases). The V and J ends lost 1 base and 3 bases respectively, with 10 bases between them. The CDR3 is made up of 15 amino acids. Germline values: CDR1 LGHNA, CDR2 YNFKEQ. This CDR3 reads CASSQGSGNYNEQFF. The CDR3 DNA follows: TGTGCCAGCAGCCAAGGTAGCGGAAACTACAATGAGCAGTTCTTC.

There are a few counts of this clonotype. The chain is built from TRBV28 and TRBJ2-7, with 9 bases that match TRBD1. This CDR3 comprises 15 residues. Trimming removed 6 bases from V and 5 bases from J; junction bases left unmatched: 11. The germline V gene has CDR1 MDHEN and CDR2 SYDVKM. CDR3 nucleotides: TGTGCCAGCAGCTCCGAACAGGGGGCATCTAACGAGCAGTACTTC. Amino acid sequence: CASSSEQGASNEQYF.

In this sample, this clonotype turned up many times. This sequence joins TRBV12-3 or TRBV12-4 and TRBJ2-2; 10 bases fit TRBD2. V trimming: 6 bases; J trimming: 3 bases; junction bases outside the gene matches: 4. The CDR3 length is 15 residues. The CDR3 DNA reads as TGTGCCAGCAGCCAACTAGCGGGACACACCGGGGAGCTGTTTTTT. Translating it yields CASSQLAGHTGELFF.

Concerning this clonotype: Relative to the germline gene, one junction end is altered; a read error may explain this. The V and J genes are TRBV11-2 and TRBJ2-7; 8 bases map to TRBD2. CDR1 is SGHAT, CDR2 FQNNGV, per germline. CDR3 size: 15 residues. CDR3 loop: CTSYGGRTSGSEQYF. The CDR3 coding sequence is TGTACCAGCTACGGCGGGAGGACCTCGGGAAGCGAGCAGTACTTC. The variable domain in full, completed from reference TRBV11-2 and TRBJ2-7, reads EAGVAQSPRYKIIEKRQSVAFWCNPISGHATLYWYQQILGQGPKLLIQFQNNGVVDDSQLPKDRFSAERLKGVDSTLKIQPAKLEDSAVYLCTSYGGRTSGSEQYFGPGTRLTVT.

This clonotype was recorded many times. V gene TRBV5-1 combines with J gene TRBJ2-1, with 10 nucleotides matching TRBD2. V was clipped by 3 bases and J by 6 bases; unmatched bases: 3. The germline CDR1 and CDR2 sequences are SGHRS and YFSETQ. The CDR3 is 14 residues long. CDR3 sequence (DNA): TGCGCCAGCAGCTCAGCGGGGGGGGCCAATGAGCAGTTCTTC. It specifies CASSSAGGANEQFF. Full variable domain (rest looked up from reference TRBV5-1 and TRBJ2-1): KAGVTQTPRYLIKTRGQQVTLSCSPISGHRSVSWYQQTPGQGLQFLFEYFSETQRNKGNFPGRFSGRQFSNSRSEMNVSTLELGDSALYLCASSSAGGANEQFFGPGTRLTVL.